The clone carrying this TCR beta chain was seen ten or more times. TCRdb fed the 5' RACE reads into MiXCR, producing one record per CDR3 protein. The table has about 240,000 distinct CDR3 sequences, 3.6% seen once. The CDR3 spans 14 residues. Per the germline V gene, CDR1 is MNHEY and CDR2 is SMNVEV (reference sequence). The V end was cut by 5 bases, the J end by 3 bases, with 11 bases between. The sample is drawn from a study of T cells after yellow fever vaccination. The clonotype comes from a man younger than 35 who received the YFV17D yellow fever vaccine. The rearrangement uses TRBV27 and TRBJ1-5; D possibly corresponds to TRBD1 (6 bases). The sample consisted of PBMCs, taken 15 days after the yellow fever booster vaccination. This chain's CDR3 is CASSQQGHNQPQHF. CDR3 nucleotide sequence: TGTGCCAGCAGTCAGCAGGGGCACAATCAGCCCCAGCATTTT.